This record looks at one T cell receptor (beta chain) sequence and its context. The data were taken from a study of control samples from healthy donors and cancer patients. Sequencing used immunoSEQ multiplex PCR; TCRdb keeps in-frame clones, though not all of them. The sample records tens of thousands of clones, roughly 94% being singletons. This clonotype was obtained from a man aged 25-40 years in good health. What was sequenced was blood.

As DNA, the CDR3 is TGTGCCAGCTCTCGGGACGGGAACTCTGGAAACACCATATATTTT. This gives the protein CASSRDGNSGNTIYF. V and J are TRBV18 and TRBJ1-3, with a tentative D call TRBD1 (5 bases). CDR3 length equals 15 residues. The germline CDR1 and CDR2 sequences are KGHSH and LQKENI. V lost 6 bases and J lost 0, with 12 bases in between.